Sequencing of this TCR beta chain was carried out in a study of blood T cell repertoires in COVID-19. Profiled with immunoSEQ multiplex PCR; TCRdb holds only in-frame clones, not every one. Of about 200,000 clones in the sample, roughly nine tenths were seen once. The ends were cut back, 2 bases at V and 10 bases at J, with 14 bases in the middle. The CDR3 has 13 amino acids. The germline gives CDR1 SGHVS, CDR2 FNYEAQ. This chain uses TRBV7-6 with TRBJ2-5, with D tentatively TRBD1 (5 bases). The sequence was collected from a woman between 40 and 50 years old in a cohort exposed to, infected with or recovered from COVID-19 (not recorded which). Sequenced input: PBMCs or T cells enriched from blood (not recorded which). The CDR3 DNA reads TGTGCCAGCAGCTTATTTACCAGGGAAGACCAGTACTTC. As protein: CASSLFTREDQYF. The full variable domain, in which reference TRBV7-6 and TRBJ2-5 provide the parts outside the CDR3, is GAGVSQSPRYKVTKRGQDVALRCDPISGHVSLYWYRQALGQGPEFLTYFNYEAQQDKSGLPNDRFSAERPEGSISTLTIQRTEQRDSAMYRCASSLFTREDQYFGPGTRLLVL.